This record covers a single TCR beta chain. The data were obtained in a study of blood T cell repertoires in COVID-19. Study-level information: Acute-phase and convalescent COVID-19 samples originated in the United States, Italy and Spain.

This CDR3 region has 16 residues. V lost 5 bases to trimming and J lost 0 bases, with 14 bases between them. Germline V CDR1 and CDR2: SEHNR, FQNEAQ (reference sequence). The study drew participants aged 18 to 89 years from approximately 23 US areas. No more than 2 weeks before study entry, exposed participants had met a case of COVID-19. Original data processing: Reference gene primer amplification gave nucleated cell count estimates. Repertoires were generated with immunoSEQ multiplex PCR, while TCRdb's copy carries only in-frame clones and drops some. V and J calls and clone size are copied from that table; D and trimming were computed from the DNA. Of 200,000 to 250,000 clones in the sample, nearly 90% were seen once.

The sample was PBMCs or T cells enriched from blood (not recorded which). This TCR derives from a man younger than 40 who had been exposed to COVID-19. The rearrangement uses TRBV7-9 and TRBJ2-1, with D possibly matching TRBD2 (6 bases). CDR3 sequence (DNA): TGTGCCAGCAGCGCCGTTAGGCGGGGCTCCTACAATGAGCAGTTCTTC. It specifies CASSAVRRGSYNEQFF. Supplemented by reference TRBV7-9 and TRBJ2-1, the full variable domain reads DTGVSQNPRHKITKRGQNVTFRCDPISEHNRLYWYRQTLGQGPEFLTYFQNEAQLEKSRLLSDRFSAERPKGSFSTLEIQRTEQGDSAMYLCASSAVRRGSYNEQFFGPGTRLTVL.